This note documents a single T cell receptor (beta chain) sequence. Assay used: immunoSEQ multiplex PCR; TCRdb lists only in-frame clones, some missing. The table lists about 98,000 clones, 92% of them singletons. This sample was included in a study of T cell changes during pregnancy in multiple sclerosis. Germline V gene lookup returns CDR1 SGHVS and CDR2 FQNEAQ. Trimming cost V 8 bases and J 7 bases; bases outside gene matches: 9. CDR3 length: 15 amino acids. J is TRBJ1-5 and V is TRBV7-8; 12 positions match TRBD1. The sample here was peripheral blood, taken after pregnancy. The sequence was obtained from a female donor in good health, enrolled as a control in a pregnancy study. CDR3 protein: CASGRGQGAGQPQHF. The CDR3, as DNA: TGTGCCAGCGGACGGGGACAGGGGGCCGGCCAGCCCCAGCATTTT.